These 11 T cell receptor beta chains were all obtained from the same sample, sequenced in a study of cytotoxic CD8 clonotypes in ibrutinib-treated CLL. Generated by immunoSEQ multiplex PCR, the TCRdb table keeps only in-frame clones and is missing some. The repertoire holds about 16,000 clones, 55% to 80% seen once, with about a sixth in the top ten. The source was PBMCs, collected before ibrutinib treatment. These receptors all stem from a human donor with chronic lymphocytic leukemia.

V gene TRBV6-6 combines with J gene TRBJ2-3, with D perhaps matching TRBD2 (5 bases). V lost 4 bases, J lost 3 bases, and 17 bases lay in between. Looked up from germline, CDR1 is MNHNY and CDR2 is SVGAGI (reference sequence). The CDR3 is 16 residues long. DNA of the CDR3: TGTGCCAGCAGTTGGGTAGGACTGCGCGGGACAGATACGCAGTATTTT. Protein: CASSWVGLRGTDTQYF.

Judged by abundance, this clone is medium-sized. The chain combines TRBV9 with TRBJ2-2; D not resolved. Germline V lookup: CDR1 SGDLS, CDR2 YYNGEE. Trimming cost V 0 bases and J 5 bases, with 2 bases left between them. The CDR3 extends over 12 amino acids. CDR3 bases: TGTGCCAGCAGCGTAGGGACCGGGGAGCTGTTTTTT. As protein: CASSVGTGELFF.

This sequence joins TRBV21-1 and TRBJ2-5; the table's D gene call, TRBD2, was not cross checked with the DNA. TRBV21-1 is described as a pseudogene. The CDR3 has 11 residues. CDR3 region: CASSILGTQYF. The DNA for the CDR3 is TGTGCCAGCAGCATCCTAGGGACCCAGTACTTC.

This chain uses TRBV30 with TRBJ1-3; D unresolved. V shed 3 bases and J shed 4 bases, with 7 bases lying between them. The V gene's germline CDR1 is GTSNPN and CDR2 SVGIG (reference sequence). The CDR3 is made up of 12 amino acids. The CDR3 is CAWSAVGNTIYF. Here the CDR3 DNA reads TGTGCCTGGAGCGCAGTCGGAAACACCATATATTTT. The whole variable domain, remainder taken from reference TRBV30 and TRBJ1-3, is SQTIHQWPATLVQPVGSPLSLECTVEGTSNPNLYWYRQAAGRGLQLLFYSVGIGQISSEVPQNLSASRPQDRQFILSSKKLLLSDSGFYLCAWSAVGNTIYFGEGSWLTVV.

The CDR3 spells CASSQEPGGSYNEQFF. For the CDR3, the DNA is TGTGCCAGCAGCCAAGAGCCAGGGGGCTCCTACAATGAGCAGTTCTTC. The chain has TRBV5-4 and TRBJ2-1; 7 bases line up with TRBD1. Trimming removed 4 bases from V and 0 bases from J; junction bases left unmatched: 7. Germline V CDR1 and CDR2: SGHNT, YYREEE (reference sequence). This CDR3 region has 16 residues.

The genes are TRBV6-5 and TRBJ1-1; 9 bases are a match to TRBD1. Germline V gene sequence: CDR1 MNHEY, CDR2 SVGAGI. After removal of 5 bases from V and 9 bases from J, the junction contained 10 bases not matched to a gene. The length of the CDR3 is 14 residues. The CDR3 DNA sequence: TGTGCCAGCAGTCAGACCAGGACAGGGGTAAAAGCTTTCTTT. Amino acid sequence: CASSQTRTGVKAFF.

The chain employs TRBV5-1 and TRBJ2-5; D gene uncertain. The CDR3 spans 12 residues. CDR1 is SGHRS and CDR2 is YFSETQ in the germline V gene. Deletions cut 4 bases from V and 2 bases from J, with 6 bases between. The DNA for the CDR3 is TGCGCCAGCAGCAGGTCTCAAGAGACCCAGTACTTC. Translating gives CASSRSQETQYF.

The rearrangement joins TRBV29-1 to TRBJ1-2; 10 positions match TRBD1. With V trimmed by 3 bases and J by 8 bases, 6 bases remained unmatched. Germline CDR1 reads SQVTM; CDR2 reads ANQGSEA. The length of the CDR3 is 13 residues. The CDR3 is CSVDRQGAGGYTF. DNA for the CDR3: TGCAGCGTTGACAGACAGGGGGCGGGAGGCTACACCTTC.

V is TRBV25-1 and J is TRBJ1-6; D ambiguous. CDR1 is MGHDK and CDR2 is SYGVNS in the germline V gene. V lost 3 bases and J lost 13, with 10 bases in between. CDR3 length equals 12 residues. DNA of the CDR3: TGTGCCAGCAGTGATTACGGTGGGCCCCTCCACTTT. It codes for CASSDYGGPLHF.

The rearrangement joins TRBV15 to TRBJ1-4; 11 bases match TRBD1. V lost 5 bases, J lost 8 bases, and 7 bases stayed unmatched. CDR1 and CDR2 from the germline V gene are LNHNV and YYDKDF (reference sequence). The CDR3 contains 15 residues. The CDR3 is CATSLDRGRGEKLFF. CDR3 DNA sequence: TGTGCCACCAGCCTGGACAGGGGGCGAGGGGAAAAACTGTTTTTT.

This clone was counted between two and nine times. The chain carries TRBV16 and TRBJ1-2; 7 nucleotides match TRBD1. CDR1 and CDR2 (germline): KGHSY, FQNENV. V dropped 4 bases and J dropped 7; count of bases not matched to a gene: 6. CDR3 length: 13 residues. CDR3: CASSLQGISGYTF. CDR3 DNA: TGTGCCAGCAGCCTACAGGGGATCAGTGGCTACACCTTC.